This paragraph reports one T cell receptor beta chain. Antigen unknown. The J segment lost 8 bases and the V segment lost 3 bases, leaving 10 bases of the junction unmatched. This CDR3 contains 15 residues. Germline V gene sequence: CDR1 MGHRA, CDR2 YSYEKL. Each of the donors was a healthy bone marrow donor. This entry is derived from a study of cytomegalovirus exposure and HLA in healthy donors. The study, taken as a whole, reports: In a later analysis, a missense DCLRE1C variant was linked to TCR beta V- and J-gene trimming.

The PCR had 60 Vbeta and 13 Jbeta primers. Per the original methods: A follow-up analysis tallied around 80 million unique TCR beta chains, roughly 11 million shared. Libraries were prepared by immunoSEQ multiplex PCR; TCRdb keeps only in-frame clonotypes and omits some of them. The DNA was the basis for D and trimming; V, J and clone size are from that table. The sample has roughly 130,000 clones, about 72% seen once. V usage is TRBV4-1 and J usage is TRBJ1-2; 9 nucleotides line up with TRBD1. Material: PBMCs. This TCR derives from a man under 40 in good health and CMV-seropositive. Here the CDR3 DNA reads TGCGCCAGCAGCCACTGGGGGACAGGGCTCTTGGGCTACACCTTC. Translation gives CASSHWGTGLLGYTF.